This T cell receptor (beta chain) was captured by sequencing in a study of cytomegalovirus exposure and HLA in healthy donors. Points from the study as a whole: Accurate prediction of HLA-A and HLA-B alleles (for most subjects) was reportedly achieved from TCR beta sequences. One later analysis reportedly identified an Asian-associated ancestry cluster that showed fewer N-insertions than the roughly 700-donor mean.

Healthy bone marrow donors made up the cohort. Donors likely had unrecorded immune exposures despite being nominally healthy when sampled. In regard to this clone: Antigen unknown.

Researchers ran the PCR with 60 Vbeta and 13 Jbeta primers. Data came from immunoSEQ multiplex PCR; TCRdb stores just in-frame clones and leaves some out. The sample holds 150,000 or so clones, roughly 73% seen once. The clonotype comes from a man between 18 and 29 years old in good health and CMV-seropositive. Material: PBMCs.

Here the CDR3 DNA reads TGTGCCAGCAGTCTCCCACCGCGCGGGCGCCCCCACGAGCAGTACTTC. Translating gives CASSLPPRGRPHEQYF. This chain links TRBV28 with TRBJ2-5; D may be TRBD2 (5 bases). The J call may be wrong; the DNA end is better matched by TRBJ2-7. The germline CDR1 and CDR2 sequences are MDHEN and SYDVKM. The CDR3 sequence is 16 residues long.